Below are 24 T cell receptor beta chains sequenced from a single sample in a study of blood T cell repertoires in COVID-19. Data came from immunoSEQ multiplex PCR; TCRdb stores just in-frame clones and leaves some out. The table records over 150,000 clones, 87% of them present only once. Material: peripheral blood. These receptors were taken from a woman in her sixties or seventies who had recovered from COVID-19.

The rearrangement links TRBV6-6 to TRBJ2-1; D gene unclear. This CDR3 has 15 amino acids. Trimming shortened V by 2 bases and J by 0 bases, and 8 bases separated the two germline ends. CDR1 MNHNY and CDR2 SVGAGI come from the germline V gene (reference sequence). The CDR3 DNA reads as TGTGCCAGCAGTTACCTACCACCCTCCTACAATGAGCAGTTCTTC. This translates into CASSYLPPSYNEQFF.

This rearrangement joins TRBV4-3 to TRBJ1-4; 9 bases are shared with TRBD1. Per germline, CDR1 LGHNA and CDR2 YSLEER. The CDR3 totals 15 residues. The trim removed 8 bases at V and 4 bases at J, leaving 8 bases unmatched. Here the CDR3 reads CASRRQGDFNEKLFF. CDR3 in DNA: TGCGCCAGCCGTAGACAGGGGGACTTTAATGAAAAACTGTTTTTT.

The rearrangement joins TRBV5-1 to TRBJ2-7, with 9 bases identical to TRBD1. The CDR3 is made up of 15 amino acids. Germline V gives CDR1 SGHRS, CDR2 YFSETQ. V dropped 3 bases and J dropped 4; count of bases not matched to a gene: 8. The CDR3 region has the DNA TGCGCCAGCAGCTCCTACCCGGGACAGGGATACGAGCAGTACTTC. Translating it yields CASSSYPGQGYEQYF.

The V gene is TRBV7-9, the J gene TRBJ2-5, with D hard to call. This CDR3 has 16 amino acids. V lost 1 base to trimming and J lost 1 base, with 13 bases between them. The germline gives CDR1 SEHNR, CDR2 FQNEAQ (reference sequence). The CDR3 loop reads CASSLVGWAPQETQYF. DNA for the CDR3: TGTGCCAGCAGCTTAGTGGGCTGGGCACCCCAAGAGACCCAGTACTTC.

The chain joins TRBV11-2 to TRBJ2-2; tentative D call: TRBD1 (6 bases). CDR3 length: 16 residues. The V gene's germline CDR1 is SGHAT and CDR2 FQNNGV. V lost 4 bases and J lost 4, with 16 bases in between. The CDR3 DNA follows: TGTGCCAGCAGCTGGGCTGGGGGCAGAGTCACCGGGGAGCTGTTTTTT. Amino acids: CASSWAGGRVTGELFF.

This chain connects TRBV20-1 to TRBJ1-2; no firm D call. V was pared by 5 bases and J by 5 bases, with 9 bases between. In germline, CDR1 is DFQATT, CDR2 SNEGSKA (reference sequence). This CDR3 has 11 residues. CDR3 nucleotide sequence: TGCAGTGCTGAACGGGGTTATGGCTACACCTTC. As protein: CSAERGYGYTF.

The rearrangement joins TRBV4-3 to TRBJ2-6; D call uncertain. The CDR3 totals 16 residues. Germline V gene data show CDR1 as LGHNA and CDR2 as YSLEER. Trimming took off 1 base at V and 3 bases at J, with 10 bases between the two ends. The CDR3 coding sequence is TGCGCCAGCAGCCAAGGAGAGGCCCTTGGGGCCAACGTCCTGACTTTC. Its protein is CASSQGEALGANVLTF.

This clone showed up just once. V and J are TRBV25-1 and TRBJ1-6, with a possible D match to TRBD1 (5 bases). In germline, CDR1 is MGHDK, CDR2 SYGVNS. The CDR3 contains 18 residues. Trimming took off 4 bases at V and 2 bases at J, with 18 bases between the two ends. CDR3 protein: CASSGSGLADAYNSPLHF. The CDR3, as DNA: TGTGCCAGCAGTGGATCAGGGCTTGCAGACGCCTATAATTCACCCCTCCACTTT.

The table lists this clone with a few counts. V gene TRBV11-2 combines with J gene TRBJ1-1; the D is unclear. Germline V gene lookup returns CDR1 SGHAT and CDR2 FQNNGV. CDR3 size: 13 residues. Trimming removed 8 bases from V and 7 bases from J, with 17 bases in between. Here the CDR3 DNA reads TGTGCCAGCTCCCTCCCACACGGACTTGAAGCTTTCTTT. Translating gives CASSLPHGLEAFF.

The CDR3 DNA reads as TGTGCCAGCAGCAATGGGACAGCGGAAAACACCATATATTTT. Residues: CASSNGTAENTIYF. The chain joins TRBV21-1 to TRBJ1-3; the DNA was not compared with TRBD1, the D call given in the table. TRBV21-1 is labeled a pseudogene. The CDR3 consists of 14 residues.

This rearrangement joins TRBV5-1 to TRBJ1-1, with 12 bases aligning to TRBD1. The V gene end was trimmed by 4 bases and the J gene end by 5 bases; junction bases not matched to a gene: 6. Per germline, CDR1 SGHRS and CDR2 YFSETQ. CDR3 size: 15 residues. The CDR3 reads CASSPQGQGATEAFF. The DNA of the CDR3 is TGCGCCAGCAGCCCTCAGGGACAGGGGGCGACTGAAGCTTTCTTT.

The chain recombines TRBV28 with TRBJ2-3, with TRBD2 matching over 8 bases. V was clipped by 2 bases and J by 4 bases; unmatched bases: 5. CDR3 size: 15 residues. Germline CDR1 and CDR2: MDHEN and SYDVKM. The CDR3 region has the DNA TGTGCCAGCAGTTTAGTAGCGGGGTTGTCAGATACGCAGTATTTT. Translating it yields CASSLVAGLSDTQYF.

The chain couples TRBV11-3 to TRBJ1-6; the D gene is possibly TRBD1 (5 bases). Germline values: CDR1 SGHNT, CDR2 YENEEA. V lost 1 base to trimming and J lost 10 bases, with 8 bases between them. The CDR3 has 13 residues. The chain's CDR3 is CASSLAGNSPLHF. The CDR3 region has the DNA TGTGCCAGCAGCTTAGCAGGGAACTCACCCCTCCACTTT.

The rearrangement joins TRBV28 to TRBJ2-3; 8 nucleotides agree with TRBD2. CDR1 is MDHEN and CDR2 is SYDVKM in the germline V gene. The V segment lost 4 bases and the J segment 1 base; nucleotides outside the gene matches: 7. This CDR3 region has 16 residues. The CDR3 protein is CASSSGVAGRTDTQYF. In DNA form, the CDR3 reads TGTGCCAGCAGTTCCGGGGTAGCGGGGCGCACAGATACGCAGTATTTT.

The J gene is TRBJ2-1, the V gene TRBV27, with 7 positions matching TRBD1. This CDR3 comprises 14 residues. CDR1 and CDR2 (germline): MNHEY, SMNVEV (reference sequence). Trimming removed 7 bases from V and 7 bases from J; junction bases left unmatched: 10. The CDR3: CASNHRDRRNEQFF. Here the CDR3 DNA reads TGTGCCAGCAACCACCGGGACAGAAGGAATGAGCAGTTCTTC.

This sequence joins TRBV27 and TRBJ1-1; no firm D call. Germline V lookup: CDR1 MNHEY, CDR2 SMNVEV (reference sequence). V was shortened by 4 bases and J by 4 bases, with 10 bases between the two germline ends. The CDR3 totals 13 residues. The CDR3 sequence: CASSYLGSTEAFF. The DNA of the CDR3 is TGTGCCAGCAGTTATCTGGGCTCCACTGAAGCTTTCTTT.

This chain links TRBV5-1 with TRBJ1-6, with TRBD1 as a possible D gene (5 bases). The CDR3 sequence is 15 residues long. From germline, CDR1 is SGHRS and CDR2 YFSETQ. V gave up 5 bases and J gave up 8 bases, with 17 bases separating them. Here the CDR3 DNA reads TGCGCCAGCAGTCCAGGCAGGGCCGATTATTCACCCCTCCACTTT. Protein: CASSPGRADYSPLHF.

The chain combines TRBV6-5 with TRBJ2-3, with 12 bases aligning to TRBD2. After removal of 11 bases from V and 4 bases from J, the junction contained 7 bases not matched to a gene. The CDR3 sequence is 14 residues long. The germline CDR1 and CDR2 sequences are MNHEY and SVGAGI. The CDR3 DNA reads TGTGCCGCCTCCCTAGCGGGGGGGGCAGATACGCAGTATTTT. Amino acids: CAASLAGGADTQYF.

The CDR3 reads CASRPRGSTDTQYF. CDR3 coding DNA: TGTGCCAGCAGGCCCAGGGGTAGCACAGATACGCAGTATTTT. The chain employs TRBV6-5 and TRBJ2-3; possibly TRBD1 for D (6 bases). CDR1 is MNHEY, CDR2 SVGAGI, per germline. Between the trimmed V and J ends, which lost 6 bases and 0 bases, there was a span of 10 bases. The CDR3 spans 14 residues.

This clone was found once. This chain links TRBV12-3 or TRBV12-4 with TRBJ2-5; 8 bases are shared with TRBD1. The length of the CDR3 is 13 residues. Trimming removed 9 bases from V and 3 bases from J; junction bases left unmatched: 6. The DNA for the CDR3 is TGTGCCAGTTCACAGGGGGTAGAAGAGACCCAGTACTTC. Amino acids: CASSQGVEETQYF.

The chain couples TRBV18 to TRBJ1-1; the match to TRBD1 covers 9 bases. V shed 4 bases, J shed 5 bases, and the junction held 8 bases outside the gene matches. Germline values: CDR1 KGHSH, CDR2 LQKENI. This CDR3 contains 15 residues. This CDR3 reads CASSLRTGEDTEAFF. The CDR3 region has the DNA TGTGCCAGCTCACTAAGGACAGGGGAAGATACTGAAGCTTTCTTT.

The table lists this clone with a few counts. The chain carries TRBV18 and TRBJ1-6; 10 nucleotides align to TRBD1. The CDR3 has 15 amino acids. V lost 5 bases, J lost 5 bases, and 3 bases stayed unmatched. Germline values: CDR1 KGHSH, CDR2 LQKENI. CDR3 in DNA: TGTGCCAGCTCAAAGGGGACAGGGGATAATTCACCCCTCCACTTT. Its translation: CASSKGTGDNSPLHF.

The chain has TRBV5-1 and TRBJ2-1; 9 positions agree with TRBD2. The CDR3 length is 18 residues. With V trimmed by 2 bases and J by 1 base, 10 bases remained unmatched. Germline V lookup: CDR1 SGHRS, CDR2 YFSETQ. CDR3 sequence: CASSLGSGGPGSYNEQFF. The CDR3, as DNA: TGCGCCAGCAGCTTAGGTAGCGGGGGCCCCGGATCCTACAATGAGCAGTTCTTC.

In its sample, this clone was seen once. This chain joins TRBV10-1 and TRBJ2-7, with 8 bases aligning to TRBD2. The germline gives CDR1 WNHNN, CDR2 SYGVQD (reference sequence). V was clipped by 4 bases and J by 5 bases; unmatched bases: 7. The CDR3 totals 14 residues. CDR3 protein: CASSGPGGRDEQYF. The CDR3 DNA reads TGCGCCAGCAGTGGGCCGGGGGGGCGTGACGAGCAGTACTTC.